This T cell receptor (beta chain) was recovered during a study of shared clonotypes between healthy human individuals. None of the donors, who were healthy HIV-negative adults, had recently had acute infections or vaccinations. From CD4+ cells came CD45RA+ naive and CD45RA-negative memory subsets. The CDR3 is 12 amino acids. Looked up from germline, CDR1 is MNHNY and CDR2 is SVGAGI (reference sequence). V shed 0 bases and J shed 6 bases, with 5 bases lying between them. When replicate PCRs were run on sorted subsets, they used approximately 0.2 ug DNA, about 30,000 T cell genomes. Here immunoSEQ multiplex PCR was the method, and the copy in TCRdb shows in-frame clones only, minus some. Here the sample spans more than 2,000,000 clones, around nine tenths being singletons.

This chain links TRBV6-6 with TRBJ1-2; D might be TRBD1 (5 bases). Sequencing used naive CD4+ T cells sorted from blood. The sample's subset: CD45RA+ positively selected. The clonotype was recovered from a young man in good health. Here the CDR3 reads CASSYSTDGYTF. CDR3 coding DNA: TGTGCCAGCAGTTACTCGACAGATGGCTACACCTTC.